Listed below are T cell receptor beta chains from one sample, sequenced in a study of technical replicates of blood from a few donors. Only in-frame clones appear in the TCRdb table, and some are missing; sequencing was by immunoSEQ multiplex PCR. In the table there are tens of thousands of clones, approximately 95% of which are singletons. Specimen: T cells isolated from PBMCs. These TCRs come from a human donor in good health. Each CDR3 is given with its conserved first and last residue. A D gene is named only where the DNA matches it firmly. Where a row states a size, it is once, few, many or the class of an expanded clone; other rows omit it.

>once|.|TRBJ2-5|TRBV28
CASSSLSSSPVVETQYF
TGTGCCAGCAGTTCATTGTCTTCCTCCCCGGTAGTCGAGACCCAGTACTTC
>.|TRBD2|TRBJ2-7|TRBV4-1
CASSQALAGGSYEQYF
TGCGCCAGCAGCCAAGCCCTTGCGGGAGGGAGCTACGAGCAGTACTTC
>.|TRBD1|TRBJ2-7|TRBV28
CASSRQGYEQYF
TGTGCCAGCAGTAGACAGGGTTACGAGCAGTACTTC
>.|TRBD2|TRBJ2-1|TRBV15
CATSRGGSYNEQFF
TGTGCCACCAGCAGAGGCGGGAGCTACAATGAGCAGTTCTTC
>.|TRBD1|TRBJ2-2|TRBV6-5
CASSPTGENTGELFF
TGTGCCAGCAGTCCGACAGGGGAGAACACCGGGGAGCTGTTTTTT
>.|TRBD2|TRBJ2-1|TRBV28
CASSPGTSGHLINEQFF
TGTGCCAGCAGTCCCGGGACTAGCGGGCACCTGATTAATGAGCAGTTCTTC
>.|TRBD1|TRBJ1-2|TRBV5-6
CASRRTGGSGYTF
TGTGCCAGCAGGCGGACAGGGGGCTCTGGCTACACCTTC
>.|TRBD2|TRBJ2-3|TRBV9
CASSVGSGRSADTQYF
TGTGCCAGCAGCGTAGGAAGCGGGAGGTCCGCAGATACGCAGTATTTT
>few|.|TRBJ1-1|TRBV28
CASTLTGNTEAFF
TGTGCCAGCACCCTTACCGGGAACACTGAAGCTTTCTTT
>.|TRBD1|TRBJ2-7|TRBV4-2
CASSPGQGASYEQYF
TGTGCCAGCAGCCCCGGACAGGGGGCTTCCTACGAGCAGTACTTC
>.|TRBD2|TRBJ2-3|TRBV4-1
CASSQGTSGITDTQYF
TGCGCCAGCAGCCAAGGGACTAGCGGGATCACAGATACGCAGTATTTT
>.|TRBD1|TRBJ2-3|TRBV4-1
CASSQGGAGGTLDTQYF
TGCGCCAGCAGCCAAGGTGGAGCAGGGGGCACCTTAGATACGCAGTATTTT
>once|.|TRBJ2-1|TRBV10-3
CAIMEVGQRYNEQFF
TGTGCCATCATGGAGGTAGGACAGCGTTACAATGAGCAGTTCTTC
>.|.|TRBJ1-2|TRBV29-1
CSALQGYGYTF
TGCAGCGCGCTACAGGGCTATGGCTACACCTTC
>.|TRBD1|TRBJ2-2|TRBV11-2
CASRSNRGGHGELFF
TGTGCCAGCAGGTCAAACAGGGGCGGGCACGGGGAGCTGTTTTTT
>once|.|TRBJ2-5|TRBV5-6
CASSLQETQYF
TGTGCCTCTTCCCTCCAGGAGACCCAGTACTTC
>.|TRBD1|TRBJ1-1|TRBV7-8
CASSSLQGVPEAFF
TGTGCCAGCAGCTCGCTCCAGGGGGTACCCGAAGCTTTCTTT
>.|.|TRBJ1-4|TRBV18
CASSLVTLPIEKLFF
TGTGCCAGCTCACTTGTGACACTCCCTATCGAAAAACTGTTTTTT
>.|.|TRBJ1-1|TRBV6-4
CASRLSGGTEAFF
TGTGCCAGCAGGCTATCCGGGGGGACTGAAGCTTTCTTT
>.|TRBD2|TRBJ2-1|TRBV30
CAWSVQTGGEFF
TGTGCCTGGAGTGTACAAACGGGGGGTGAATTCTTC
>.|TRBD1|TRBJ1-2|TRBV15
CATSLGQDNYGYTF
TGTGCCACCAGCCTTGGACAGGATAACTATGGCTACACCTTC
>.|.|TRBJ1-5|TRBV5-6
CASTSRGQPQHF
TGTGCCAGCACCAGCAGGGGTCAGCCCCAGCATTTT